This is a list of T cell receptor beta chains from one sample in a study of blood T cell repertoires in COVID-19. TCRdb's copy holds only in-frame clones and misses some; the assay was immunoSEQ multiplex PCR. The sample lists more than 200,000 clones; approximately 84% were seen once. What was sequenced was peripheral blood. These receptors all come from a man aged 50 or older with acute or convalescent COVID-19. CDR3s include the opening cysteine and the closing phenylalanine or tryptophan. The D gene is left open where the match is weak. Clone size, where shown, is once, few, many, or a class for clones that have expanded.

J gene | V gene | clone size | D gene | CDR3 protein | CDR3 DNA
TRBJ1-1 | TRBV2 | once | - | CASRVYTEAFF | TGTGCCAGCCGGGTCTACACTGAAGCTTTCTTT
TRBJ2-2 | TRBV16 | - | - | CASSGQIVNTGELFF | TGTGCCAGCAGCGGGCAGATAGTGAACACCGGGGAGCTGTTTTTT
TRBJ1-1 | TRBV12-3/TRBV12-4 | - | - | CASSLASGYEAFF | TGTGCCAGCAGTTTAGCCTCAGGGTATGAAGCTTTCTTT
TRBJ2-7 | TRBV5-5 | - | - | CASSRDYEQYF | TGTGCCAGCAGCCGAGACTACGAGCAGTACTTC
TRBJ2-3 | TRBV4-1 | - | TRBD2 | CASSQDLVAGALDTQYF | TGCGCCAGCAGCCAAGATCTTGTAGCGGGGGCCCTAGATACGCAGTATTTT
TRBJ2-1 | TRBV11-2 | - | - | CASSFVGQSYNEQFF | TGTGCCAGCAGCTTCGTTGGGCAGTCCTACAATGAGCAGTTCTTC
TRBJ1-3 | TRBV6-6 | once | - | CASSYSAGVGNTIYF | TGTGCCAGCAGTTACTCGGCAGGGGTTGGAAACACCATATATTTT
TRBJ2-3 | TRBV2 | - | - | CASSRTGLWDTQYF | TGTGCCAGCAGTAGGACTGGGCTTTGGGATACGCAGTATTTT
TRBJ1-1 | TRBV5-5 | few | - | CASSLLNRYTEAFF | TGTGCCAGCAGCTTACTTAACAGGTACACTGAAGCTTTCTTT
TRBJ2-2 | TRBV6-5 | - | - | CASKQDLSNTGELFF | TGTGCCAGCAAACAGGACCTTTCGAACACCGGGGAGCTGTTTTTT
TRBJ1-2 | TRBV7-8 | - | - | CASSLNAGTYGYTF | TGTGCCAGCAGCTTAAACGCGGGGACCTATGGCTACACCTTC
TRBJ1-5 | TRBV6-1 | - | - | CASSEAGRNQPQHF | TGTGCCAGCAGTGAGGCAGGCCGCAATCAGCCCCAGCATTTT
TRBJ1-5 | TRBV5-6 | - | - | CASSLARDQPQHF | TGTGCCAGCAGCTTGGCACGCGATCAGCCCCAGCATTTT
TRBJ1-5 | TRBV20-1 | - | TRBD1 | CSASMTGGNQPQHF | TGCAGTGCTAGTATGACAGGGGGCAATCAGCCCCAGCATTTT
TRBJ1-3 | TRBV6-5 | - | - | CASSYDRSGNTIYF | TGTGCCAGCAGTTACGACAGGTCTGGAAACACCATATATTTT
TRBJ1-2 | TRBV27 | few | - | CASSFRGANYGYTF | TGTGCCAGCAGTTTTCGGGGGGCGAACTATGGCTACACCTTC
TRBJ2-2 | TRBV4-1 | - | TRBD2 | CASSQDAGWRGGTGELFF | TGCGCCAGCAGCCAAGATGCCGGATGGCGGGGGGGAACCGGGGAGCTGTTTTTT
TRBJ1-2 | TRBV27 | few | - | CASSPTGRNYGYTF | TGTGCCAGCAGTCCCACAGGGCGTAACTATGGCTACACCTTC
TRBJ2-3 | TRBV12-5 | - | TRBD1 | CASGPRDRATDTQYF | TGTGCTAGTGGGCCCCGGGACAGGGCTACAGATACGCAGTATTTT
TRBJ1-4 | TRBV2 | - | TRBD1 | CASSEGGQEWEKLFF | TGTGCCAGCAGTGAAGGGGGACAGGAATGGGAAAAACTGTTTTTT
TRBJ1-1 | TRBV5-1 | - | - | CASSLYGGNTEAFF | TGCGCCAGCAGCTTATACGGGGGTAACACTGAAGCTTTCTTT
TRBJ1-5 | TRBV30 | - | - | CAWSVQTGNQPQHF | TGTGCCTGGAGTGTACAAACAGGTAATCAGCCCCAGCATTTT
TRBJ2-2 | TRBV2 | - | - | CASSERGTGELFF | TGTGCCAGCAGTGAAAGGGGGACCGGGGAGCTGTTTTTT
TRBJ1-1 | TRBV12-3/TRBV12-4 | - | - | CASSFGVGTEAFF | TGTGCCAGCAGTTTCGGGGTGGGAACTGAAGCTTTCTTT
TRBJ2-7 | TRBV10-2 | - | - | CASSPPRTPEYEQYF | TGCGCCAGCAGTCCCCCCAGGACACCCGAATACGAGCAGTACTTC
TRBJ2-1 | TRBV3-1/TRBV3-2 | - | - | CASSLPRSSYNEQFF | TGTGCCAGCAGCCTACCTCGCAGCTCCTACAATGAGCAGTTCTTC
TRBJ1-1 | TRBV6-5 | - | - | CASRVTGYTEAFF | TGTGCCAGCAGAGTTACAGGGTACACTGAAGCTTTCTTT
TRBJ2-4 | TRBV2 | - | TRBD1 | CASLRQGLGKNIQYF | TGTGCCAGCTTACGACAGGGTTTGGGCAAAAACATTCAGTACTTC